Here is one TCR beta chain with its context. This clonotype occurred many times. This receptor's antigen is unknown. No much larger clone is present one base from it, and per-base qualities are unavailable. The sample originates from a study of identical twins listed by TCRdb under 2016. In the study overall: The study deep-sequenced TCR alpha and beta repertoires from monozygotic twins, unrelated adults of various ages and cord blood to test whether fetal clonotypes persist. Replicate twin experiments were performed at different times using different library preparation protocols to rule out contamination.

V is clipped by 4 bases and J by 2 bases, and the sequence between their germline boundaries is 10 bases long. Reading the germline V gene gives CDR1 ENHRY and CDR2 SYGVKD. The CDR3 measures 14 amino acids from cysteine to phenylalanine. Only the CDR3 DNA stays, 42 bases, in frame from base 1. Every donor was a healthy Caucasian. Library prep was done by 5' RACE. Sequencing relied on an Illumina HiSeq 2000. Template switching introduced a universal primer binding site; the final cDNA contained a unique molecular identifier, enabling accurate counting of TCR cDNA molecules. Specific primers in the conserved constant-segment region were used to synthesize first-strand cDNA for the TCR alpha and beta chains. To control for contamination, every cDNA library carried two barcodes: a SMART-Mk sample barcode plus Illumina barcodes. TruSeq adapter sequences along with Illumina sample barcodes were introduced in two successive PCR steps. The TCR alpha and beta cDNA libraries were sequenced on the Illumina HiSeq platform using custom primers. On the authors' methods: Unique molecular identifiers were extracted from raw reads with MiGEC, and CDR3 positions were determined with MiXCR. For each individual, recombination models were inferred using an EM algorithm with the repgenHMM and IGoR tools. Shared clonotype analysis was performed with the tcR package in R, normalizing sharing by the product of cloneset sizes. Out-of-frame nonproductive sequences were analyzed to study raw recombination free of thymic and clonal selection effects. Starting from the raw public reads, TCRdb applied fastp trimming at Q25, assembled clones with MiXCR and retained in-frame beta chains. Each entry is one CDR3 protein sequence, shown with its most common DNA and genes. TCRdb assigned the V and J calls; the authors' analysis was not used. In all, the sample holds roughly 1.6 million distinct CDR3 sequences, and under 35% of those were seen once. The ten biggest clones cover 0.25% to 0.3% of the sample.

The paper as a whole reports these results and caveats: Because the same donors could not be followed over many years, the conclusions relied on cross-sectional statistical analysis. Compared with coincidental sharing between unrelated individuals, an excess of low generation-probability sequences was observed among out-of-frame TCR alpha sequences shared between twins. Fewer insertions were carried by abundant cord blood beta clonotypes; a weaker similar trend was observed in young adult naive repertoires, while no such trend was observed in memory repertoires. In beta out-of-frame sequences, excess twin sharing was weaker, because having fewer shared sequences lowered the signal-to-noise ratio. Invariant T cells such as MAIT and iNKT could partly confound zero-insertion analyses, although diverse VJ usage argued against such confounding for most clonotypes. Recombination models systematically underestimated out-of-frame TCR alpha sharing in monozygotic twins but agreed with sharing between unrelated individuals.

The sample was cord blood. This TCR was recovered from a newborn girl in good health. The chain is encoded by TRBV10-3 joined to TRBJ2-3; no D segment can be confidently identified. The DNA sequence is given as TGTGCCATCAGTGTTGGCCCCCCCACAGATACGCAGTATTTT. The encoded protein is CAISVGPPTDTQYF.